The present T cell receptor (beta chain) was sequenced within a study of cytomegalovirus exposure and HLA in healthy donors (dated by TCRdb to 2016 to 2017). With regard to the full study: An earlier analysis of some 500 of the donors reported 276 Gb of sequence data and 117 million unique TCR beta sequences from roughly 180 million T cells. Roughly 290 gigabases of sequencing data and around 80 million unique TCR sequences made up an early release that covered nearly 650 HLA-typed donors. Of the 300 to 500 genotyped donors, 81% were placed in the genetic ancestry cluster associated with self-reported Caucasian donors. The aim of the study was to test whether cataloging public T cell receptors could identify signatures of past pathogen exposure. The study profiled the T cell repertoires of under 700 subjects by immunosequencing and related them to cytomegalovirus serostatus. In addition to the first cohort of about 650 subjects, a separate validation cohort of 130 or so different subjects was used. The study combined high-throughput TCR immunosequencing, statistical association of individual TCRs with disease status, and machine learning to predict cytomegalovirus infection status. To study patterns of TCR occurrence, a later analysis re-analyzed previously published TCR beta repertoires from 700 or so donors and added high-resolution HLA genotyping. The later analysis used no new phenotypic data to find candidate immune exposures, relying instead on TCR beta sequences and their occurrence across donors. In an earlier analysis of 587 of the donors, high-throughput TCR beta sequencing was used to judge whether each TCR beta V gene segment behaved as functional or pseudogenic. Donor age, sex, ethnicity and CMV serostatus were collected together with the repertoire data. A later genetic analysis used genome-wide SNP genotypes for about 60% of the 666 donors, treating that subset as a discovery cohort. All discovery cohort repertoires had been generated using a single sequencing platform. HLA typing covered class I and class II loci at four-digit resolution. The number of typed donors differed by locus: roughly 620-640 for A, B, C, DRB1 and DQB1; approximately 520 for DQA1; 600 to 610 for DPA1; and some 430 for DPB1. A handful of DR-DQ haplotypes were handled as single units for association and clustering because linkage in the cohort was strong. On average, over 200,000 unique TCR beta nucleotide sequences were sequenced per donor among a few hundred genotyped donors of the cohort, with 15% to 20% of those sequences being non-productive. Overall results and qualifications from the work: Because some donors lacked HLA typing at each locus, the association tests relied only on the typed subset. The only immune exposure information available for the cohort was CMV serostatus. The classifier was reported to diagnose cytomegalovirus status with high specificity and sensitivity in both the original cohort and the validation cohort. In a later genetic analysis, fewer N-insertions in productive TCRs were reported among donors in an Asian-associated ancestry cluster than the roughly 700-donor mean. In this cohort, only TCR beta chains were sequenced, and detectable features were limited by the absence of alpha or paired-chain data. In a later analysis, HLA-associated TCR beta chains were found to be more clonally expanded and to have lower generation probabilities than equally common non-associated chains. An association between a missense DCLRE1C variant and V-gene and J-gene trimming of TCR beta chains was found in a later genetic analysis and replicated in an independent cohort. A later analysis found that most CMV-associated TCR beta chains appeared HLA-restricted, with HLA associations seemingly driven largely by CMV exposure. A further reported finding was that TCR beta sequences accurately predicted the HLA-A and HLA-B alleles for most subjects in the first cohort. In a later analysis, TCR association rates were found to vary across HLA loci, with the most associated TCRs seen for DRB1 alleles and the fewest for HLA-C alleles. In the study, 150 to 200 TCR beta chains were listed as associated with cytomegalovirus. Because counts were too low, seventeen rarely observed V segments, including chromosome 9 orphons, were excluded from the earlier analysis of 587 of the donors. A group of highly shared sequence variants was considered likely to be a technical artifact of the sequencing pipeline. According to a later analysis, parvovirus B19, influenza, CMV and Epstein-Barr virus appeared linked to several top co-occurrence clusters. Three of the identified cytomegalovirus-associated TCR beta chains were confirmed in vitro to be specific for cytomegalovirus antigens. An earlier analysis of approximately 600 of the donors showed that most TCR beta V segments appeared in productive rearrangements either about 87% or about 30% of the time, which broadly matched IMGT annotations. Specific HLA alleles were associated with 16,951 TCR beta sequences at a false discovery rate of 0.05 in a later analysis. While some public TCRs were present in many individuals, most TCR sequences turned up only very rarely across donors. Correlated functional status among segregating V segments might be attributable to linkage disequilibrium, but an unknown experimental factor could not be ruled out. The presence/absence analyses assumed that sequencing depth was roughly uniform across donors, and that assumption may not be true. It was suggested by the authors that the approach could potentially be generalized to other disease states and immunological phenotypes. When HLA alleles, especially DR and DQ, strongly co-occurred, attributing TCR associations to individual alleles was difficult.

As to this clone: Its recognized antigen is unknown. Base qualities were left out, and no much larger clone turns up one base away.

The cohort consisted of 670 or so healthy bone marrow donors. All cohort members were sampled while nominally healthy, although unrecorded immune exposures were likely present. The donor tested CMV seronegative, placing the donor among the 350 or so seronegative members of the cohort. A peripheral blood sample was collected from each donor, and TCR beta sequencing was performed on peripheral blood mononuclear cells. Genomic DNA was extracted from the blood cell samples with the Qiagen DNeasy Blood Extraction Kit. Library generation was performed with the immunoSEQ multiplex PCR assay. For the multiplex PCR, a mixture combining 60 forward primers for TCR Vbeta segments and 13 reverse primers for TCR Jbeta segments was used. The CDR3 region of rearranged TCR beta genes was amplified from genomic DNA with a multiplex PCR assay. The Illumina HiSeq System was used to sequence the amplified TCR beta libraries as 87-base-pair reads. From the authors' description of their analysis: A later analysis counted tens of millions of unique TCR beta chains across the approximately 700 repertoires, and approximately 11 million of these chains were shared by at least two donors. Raw reads were error-corrected and collapsed into unique sequences by a nearest-neighbor algorithm in which closely related sequences were merged to remove PCR and sequencing errors. CDR3 sequences were aligned to IMGT reference sequences to assign V, D and J gene segments. Each retained sequence needed at least a six-nucleotide match to both a V gene segment and a J gene segment. Rearrangements were called productive when the CDR3 lacked stop codons and stayed in frame with V and J; all others were non-productive. CDR3 was defined according to IMGT convention as the region running from the second conserved V-encoded cysteine to the conserved J-encoded phenylalanine. Sequences without an unambiguous match to a single V gene segment were excluded from the earlier analysis of a few hundred of the donors. In an earlier analysis of 450 to 700 of the donors, V segments were called functional above 56.7% productive rearrangements and were called segregating when the between-donor standard deviation exceeded 5%. A statistical classification framework was built to diagnose cytomegalovirus status from the catalog of TCR beta chain sequences. V and J gene assignment, in a later analysis, came from comparing TCR nucleotide sequences with IMGT/GENE-DB human TR gene sequences. In a later analysis, CDR3 sequences and most-parsimonious VDJ recombination scenarios were assigned using the TCRdist pipeline. In a later analysis, each TCR beta chain was defined by its CDR3 amino acid sequence together with its V-gene family, and reads lacking a unique V-gene family were excluded. A later analysis removed 592 highly shared, low-generation-probability nucleotide sequences to deal with suspected cross-contamination and a sequencing artifact. A later analysis calculated a clonal expansion index for each public chain from normalized within-repertoire ranks of inferred template counts. A later analysis computed generation probabilities with a VDJ recombination model fitted to out-of-frame rearrangements, and checked the results against IGoR. In a later analysis, hypergeometric tests were used to score TCR-TCR, TCR-HLA and TCR-CMV co-occurrence, with a repertoire-size bias correction applied to TCR pairs. A later analysis estimated false discovery rates by permuting HLA or CMV assignments 20 times. In a later analysis, co-occurring TCRs were grouped using DBSCAN, with TCRdist sequence similarity added in when clustering inside HLA-allele-positive subsets. Repertoires with fewer than 30,000 or more than 120,000 public chains were left out of co-occurrence clustering, as were about 5 repertoires with anomalous nucleotide sharing. Not all clones reach the TCRdb copy of this immuneACCESS table, which keeps in-frame sequences only. Checked studies attribute under half of the gap to unresolved V genes and leave the rest unexplained. D and trimming come from the DNA, and the V and J calls and clone size come from that table. The sample includes over 150,000 clones, with 65% to 80% observed a single time. Roughly 2% of the sample is held by the ten biggest clonotypes.

Sample: PBMCs. The origin of this receptor is a man in his forties in good health and CMV-seronegative.

The nucleotides are TGTGCCAGCAGTGTCGACAGAAGCACAGATACGCAGTATTTT. Protein translation: CASSVDRSTDTQYF. Rearrangement joined TRBV6-6 to TRBJ2-3, with TRBD1 as a weak D call on 5 bases. The cysteine opens and the phenylalanine closes a CDR3 of 14 amino acids. The read is trimmed to its CDR3 DNA, 42 bases read in frame from base 1. V sheds 5 bases and J sheds 0 bases, leaving 9 bases between their ends. Based on the germline V gene (reference sequence), the CDR1 and CDR2 sequences are MNHNY and SVGAGI.